Listed here are 17 T cell receptor beta chains from one sample, sequenced in a study of CD8 T cells in ankylosing spondylitis. TCRdb reanalysed the 5' RACE reads using MiXCR and keeps one entry per CDR3 protein. The sample lists about 340,000 distinct CDR3 sequences; 20% to 25% were seen once. The sequenced sample was blood, either unsorted or a sorted T cell fraction (not recorded which). The receptors derive from a male donor with ankylosing spondylitis or in good health (not recorded which).

This clonotype came up a few times. V and J are TRBV20-1 and TRBJ2-3; D could derive from TRBD1 or TRBD2 (5 bases each). The CDR3 length is 13 residues. Germline loops: CDR1 DFQATT, CDR2 SNEGSKA (reference sequence). V gave up 5 bases and J gave up 1 base, with 10 bases separating them. CDR3 coding DNA: TGCAGTGCTTCCGGGACCCGCACAGATACGCAGTATTTT. Encoded protein: CSASGTRTDTQYF.

This clonotype was observed a handful of times. This chain uses TRBV15 with TRBJ2-6, with 7 bases aligning to TRBD1. The V gene end was trimmed by 6 bases and the J gene end by 11 bases; junction bases not matched to a gene: 16. This CDR3 has 16 residues. The germline V gene encodes CDR1 LNHNV and CDR2 YYDKDF (reference sequence). The CDR3, as DNA: TGTGCCACCAGAGGGTTTCGGGACAGCATAGAGGACGTCCTGACTTTC. Translated, it gives CATRGFRDSIEDVLTF.

This clonotype came up many times. V and J are TRBV12-3 or TRBV12-4 and TRBJ2-2; D unclear. This CDR3 spans 12 amino acids. The ends were cut back, 5 bases at V and 2 bases at J, with 3 bases in the middle. The CDR3 DNA sequence: TGTGCCAGCAGTATAAACACCGGGGAGCTGTTTTTT. The encoded protein is CASSINTGELFF.

This clonotype appeared a single time. The V gene is TRBV30, the J gene TRBJ1-5; unclear D gene. V lost 0 bases and J lost 4, with 13 bases in between. CDR3 size: 15 residues. CDR1 GTSNPN and CDR2 SVGIG come from the germline V gene (reference sequence). The CDR3: CAWSVIGLGNQPQHF. CDR3 DNA: TGTGCCTGGAGTGTCATTGGGCTTGGGAATCAGCCCCAGCATTTT.

In its sample, this clonotype was seen a few times. The V gene is TRBV29-1, the J gene TRBJ1-1, with unresolved D. Per germline, CDR1 SQVTM and CDR2 ANQGSEA. The ends were cut back, 3 bases at V and 0 bases at J, with 8 bases in the middle. This CDR3 spans 13 amino acids. The CDR3 DNA reads as TGCAGCGTTGAGGAGAGTTTGAACACTGAAGCTTTCTTT. Encoded protein: CSVEESLNTEAFF.

The chain is built from TRBV12-3 or TRBV12-4 and TRBJ2-5, with 12 positions matching TRBD2. The CDR3 runs 15 residues. V was clipped by 3 bases and J by 2 bases; unmatched bases: 1. The CDR3 sequence: CASSFGTSGQETQYF. CDR3 DNA: TGTGCCAGCAGTTTCGGGACTAGCGGGCAAGAGACCCAGTACTTC.

CDR3 sequence (DNA): TGTGCCAGCAGCTTAGGGTCAGGGGGGGACATTCAGTACTTC. It codes for CASSLGSGGDIQYF. The chain uses TRBV7-9 and TRBJ2-4; the D gene could be TRBD1 or TRBD2 (7 bases each). V was shortened by 1 base and J by 8 bases, with 12 bases between the two germline ends. The germline gives CDR1 SEHNR, CDR2 FQNEAQ (reference sequence). The CDR3 contains 14 residues.

The table lists this clonotype with a few counts. The chain uses TRBV27 and TRBJ1-2; D is possibly TRBD1 (5 bases). CDR1 and CDR2 from the germline V gene are MNHEY and SMNVEV (reference sequence). Trimming pared 2 bases from V and 4 bases from J, leaving 17 bases between. The CDR3 runs to 16 residues. CDR3 loop: CASSLGYRRDVYGYTF. DNA for the CDR3: TGTGCCAGCAGTTTAGGCTATCGCCGGGACGTCTATGGCTACACCTTC.

V is TRBV27 and J is TRBJ2-7; no reliable D call. CDR3 length: 13 residues. The germline V and J ends were trimmed by 0 bases and 2 bases, with 5 bases remaining between them. From germline, CDR1 is MNHEY and CDR2 SMNVEV (reference sequence). This CDR3 is CASSLSRTYEQYF. CDR3 DNA sequence: TGTGCCAGCAGTTTATCTAGAACCTACGAGCAGTACTTC.

The gene calls are TRBV27 and TRBJ2-3, with 7 nucleotides matching TRBD1. V gave up 7 bases and J gave up 5 bases; unmatched junction bases: 3. The CDR3 spans 12 residues. Looked up from germline, CDR1 is MNHEY and CDR2 is SMNVEV (reference sequence). The CDR3: CASTQGVDTQYF. The CDR3 nucleotides read TGTGCCAGCACCCAGGGGGTAGATACGCAGTATTTT.

This clonotype turned up a few times. V usage is TRBV5-1 and J usage is TRBJ2-7, with a weak D call TRBD1 (6 bases). V was clipped by 4 bases and J by 2 bases, with 13 bases between them. Germline V gene data show CDR1 as SGHRS and CDR2 as YFSETQ. This CDR3 region has 14 residues. In DNA, the CDR3 is TGCGCCAGCAGCCAGGGACATTCGGCCTACGAGCAGTACTTC. Translating it yields CASSQGHSAYEQYF.

This clonotype was counted between two and nine times. The chain couples TRBV6-5 to TRBJ2-2, with 10 bases matching TRBD2. CDR3 length: 16 amino acids. The junction had 6 bases not matched to a gene; V was cut back by 4 bases and J by 4 bases. Looked up from germline, CDR1 is MNHEY and CDR2 is SVGAGI. This chain's CDR3 is CASSSPSGGGTGELFF. The DNA for the CDR3 is TGTGCCAGCAGTTCCCCTAGCGGGGGAGGCACCGGGGAGCTGTTTTTT.

This clonotype was seen only a few times. The rearrangement uses TRBV5-1 and TRBJ2-1; 7 bases fit TRBD1. The V gene end was trimmed by 0 bases and the J gene end by 7 bases; junction bases not matched to a gene: 4. The CDR3 loop spans 14 amino acids. CDR1 is SGHRS and CDR2 is YFSETQ in the germline V gene. The CDR3 protein is CASSLGRGWNEQFF. CDR3 nucleotide sequence: TGCGCCAGCAGCTTGGGCAGGGGGTGGAATGAGCAGTTCTTC.

V is TRBV3-1 and J is TRBJ2-3; 16 nucleotides line up with TRBD2. Germline loops: CDR1 LGHDT, CDR2 YNNKEL (reference sequence). This CDR3 has 17 residues. V lost 4 bases to trimming and J lost 2 bases; unmatched junction nucleotides: 3. For the CDR3, the DNA is TGTGCCAGCAGCCCGGGACTAGCGGGGGGGCCCACAGATACGCAGTATTTT. This translates into CASSPGLAGGPTDTQYF.

This chain joins TRBV7-9 and TRBJ2-7; D is undetermined. There are 15 residues in the CDR3. The ends were cut back, 2 bases at V and 1 base at J, with 12 bases in the middle. Germline CDR1 reads SEHNR; CDR2 reads FQNEAQ (reference sequence). In DNA form, the CDR3 reads TGTGCCAGCAGCTTATTAGCCTCTGAGTCCTACGAGCAGTACTTC. Protein product: CASSLLASESYEQYF.

The chain combines TRBV18 with TRBJ1-2, with D perhaps TRBD1 (5 bases). Germline CDR1 is KGHSH and CDR2 is LQKENI. This CDR3 comprises 16 residues. V lost 3 bases to trimming and J lost 0 bases, with 14 bases between them. The DNA for the CDR3 is TGTGCCAGCTCACCCCCCGGGACTGAAGCTAACTATGGCTACACCTTC. Translation: CASSPPGTEANYGYTF.

The sample holds many counts of this clonotype. The V gene is TRBV21-1, the J gene TRBJ2-5. TRBV21-1 is a recognized pseudogene. The CDR3 length is 11 residues. The CDR3 region is CASSNGETQYF. The CDR3 bases are TGTGCCAGCAGCAATGGCGAGACCCAGTACTTC.